Shown below are 11 T cell receptor beta chains from a single sample sequenced in a study of human T cells and chemical hapten exposure. As for time point: patch test 1, 2 weeks after DPC sensitization. Treatment noted: therapeutic diphenylcyclopropenone sensitization with weekly scalp DPC. Via MiXCR, TCRdb re-called the RACE reads, giving one row per CDR3 protein. The sample consists of tens of thousands of distinct CDR3 sequences, about 12% of them appearing once. The sample in question was whole blood, obtained in connection with sensitization to the hapten diphenylcyclopropenone (DPC). These receptors were obtained from a woman between 55 and 75 years old with alopecia areata. Some clones in this sample may be carry-over from other donors' samples.

This clonotype is medium-sized within its sample. The rearrangement joins TRBV2 to TRBJ2-5, with D perhaps being TRBD1 or TRBD2 (5 bases each). CDR3 length: 15 residues. The germline V gene has CDR1 SNHLY and CDR2 FYNNEI. Between the trimmed V and J ends, which lost 6 bases and 1 base, there was a span of 15 bases. CDR3 coding DNA: TGTGCCAGCAGCACCGGGACGTCCCGCCAAGAGACCCAGTACTTC. Protein product: CASSTGTSRQETQYF.

This clonotype was recorded many times. The rearrangement links TRBV5-5 to TRBJ1-3; 11 bases fit TRBD1. V shed 5 bases and J 1 base; nucleotides not matched to a gene: 11. This CDR3 spans 18 amino acids. From germline, CDR1 is SGHKS and CDR2 YYEKEE (reference sequence). The CDR3 region has the DNA TGTGCCAGCAGAAGCGGACAGGGGGCTTTTGGATCTGGAAACACCATATATTTT. Translated: CASRSGQGAFGSGNTIYF.

This clonotype was observed at least ten times. The chain couples TRBV5-6 to TRBJ2-7, with D unclear. V lost 0 bases and J lost 0, with 16 bases in between. Per germline, CDR1 SGHDT and CDR2 YYEEEE. The CDR3 covers 17 residues. For the CDR3, the DNA is TGTGCCAGCAGCTTGGACCACCTGAGGATTATCTCCTACGAGCAGTACTTC. Translating gives CASSLDHLRIISYEQYF.

This clonotype was counted only a few times. The chain has TRBV29-1 and TRBJ2-1; 7 bases fit TRBD2. The CDR3 is 12 residues long. In germline, CDR1 is SQVTM, CDR2 ANQGSEA. V shed 1 base and J 8 bases; nucleotides not matched to a gene: 2. DNA for the CDR3: TGCAGCGTTGAAGGGGGAGGGGATGAGCAGTTCTTC. It translates to CSVEGGGDEQFF.

There are many counts of this clonotype. The chain has TRBV2 and TRBJ1-2, with 9 nucleotides matching TRBD1. The CDR3 covers 13 residues. CDR1 is SNHLY and CDR2 is FYNNEI in the germline V gene. V lost 6 bases to trimming and J lost 5 bases; unmatched junction nucleotides: 4. The CDR3 sequence: CASSVGQGYGYTF. The CDR3 DNA sequence: TGTGCCAGCAGCGTGGGACAGGGATATGGCTACACCTTC. Full variable domain (outside the CDR3, taken from reference TRBV2 and TRBJ1-2): EPEVTQTPSHQVTQMGQEVILRCVPISNHLYFYWYRQILGQKVEFLVSFYNNEISEKSEIFDDQFSVERPDGSNFTLKIRSTKLEDSAMYFCASSVGQGYGYTFGSGTRLTVV.

This clonotype was picked up one time. V is TRBV29-1 and J is TRBJ1-1, with 7 nucleotides matching TRBD1. This CDR3 is 12 amino acids long. Germline-derived CDR1 and CDR2 are SQVTM and ANQGSEA. V shed 7 bases and J 4 bases; nucleotides not matched to a gene: 6. CDR3 sequence (DNA): TGCAGCGCTGCAGGGGGGAGCACTGAAGCTTTCTTT. Translation: CSAAGGSTEAFF.

In this sample, this clonotype turned up many times. The chain combines TRBV18 with TRBJ2-1, with 12 bases matching TRBD1. CDR1 and CDR2 from the germline V gene are KGHSH and LQKENI. Trimming took 3 bases from V and 6 from J; bases not matched to a gene: 9. CDR3 size: 17 residues. DNA for the CDR3: TGTGCCAGCTCACCTAGACCGGGACAGGGGGCACGCAATGAGCAGTTCTTC. This gives the protein CASSPRPGQGARNEQFF.

V is TRBV6-1 and J is TRBJ2-3; D not certain. Trimming left V 8 bases short and J 1 base short, with 22 bases between. Per germline, CDR1 MNHNS and CDR2 SASEGT. The CDR3 has 17 amino acids. The CDR3 reads CASSEWVLPPGTDTQYF. The DNA for the CDR3 is TGTGCCAGCTCTGAATGGGTCCTTCCCCCCGGCACAGATACGCAGTATTTT.

The chain joins TRBV7-9 to TRBJ2-5, with D unclear. CDR3 length: 15 amino acids. Germline V gene sequence: CDR1 SEHNR, CDR2 FQNEAQ (reference sequence). The V end lost 5 bases, the J end lost 0 bases, and 13 bases lay between the germline ends. The CDR3 DNA reads TGTGCCAGCAGCGCTCCAGGCAGAAACCAAGAGACCCAGTACTTC. It specifies CASSAPGRNQETQYF.

This clonotype came up a few times. CDR3 nucleotide sequence: TGTGCCAGCAGTGTAAGCGGGCCGCAGTACTTC. Translating it yields CASSVSGPQYF. The chain is built from TRBV28 and TRBJ2-7, with D possibly matching TRBD2 (6 bases). CDR1 and CDR2 from the germline V gene are MDHEN and SYDVKM. With 5 bases removed from V and 9 bases from J, the gap between germline ends came to 11 bases. This CDR3 contains 11 residues.

The sample holds many counts of this clonotype. The CDR3: CASSWGGTSTDTQYF. CDR3 nucleotide sequence: TGTGCCAGCAGTTGGGGGGGAACTAGCACAGATACGCAGTATTTT. This chain links TRBV6-5 with TRBJ2-3, with 7 bases that match TRBD2. Per the germline V gene, CDR1 is MNHEY and CDR2 is SVGAGI. The CDR3 extends over 15 amino acids. V shed 4 bases, J shed 0 bases, and the junction held 4 bases outside the gene matches.